This is a list of T cell receptor beta chains from one sample in a study of blood T cell repertoires in COVID-19. Only in-frame clones appear in the TCRdb table, and some are missing; sequencing was by immunoSEQ multiplex PCR. The sample yields 300,000 or so clones, more than 75% seen once. The sequenced sample consisted of peripheral blood. All receptors derive from a woman between 45 and 65 years old who had recovered from COVID-19. Both conserved end residues are part of each CDR3. The D gene is left open where the match is weak. For some rows the clone size is stated as once, few or many, or as a class when expanded; others skip it.

clone size	D gene	V gene	J gene	CDR3 DNA	CDR3 protein
-	TRBD1	TRBV2	TRBJ2-4	TGTGCCAGCAGTTCCGGGACAGGGGACATTCAGTACTTC	CASSSGTGDIQYF
-	TRBD2	TRBV4-3	TRBJ2-7	TGCGCCAGCAGCCCGACTAGCGGATTGCAGTACTTC	CASSPTSGLQYF
-	TRBD2	TRBV30	TRBJ2-5	TGTGCCTGGAGCTGGGGACTAGCGGGAGAAGAGACCCAGTACTTC	CAWSWGLAGEETQYF
-	-	TRBV18	TRBJ2-5	TGTGCCAGCTCACCCCTTCCCCAAGAGACCCAGTACTTC	CASSPLPQETQYF
-	TRBD2	TRBV5-1	TRBJ2-3	TGCGCCAGCAGCTCCACAGCGGGGGGGACCTTAGATACGCAGTATTTT	CASSSTAGGTLDTQYF
once	-	TRBV15	TRBJ1-2	TGTGCCACCAGCAGAGATAACAGGGTTGGCGGACACTATGGCTACACCTTC	CATSRDNRVGGHYGYTF
once	TRBD2	TRBV4-1	TRBJ2-5	TGCGCCAGCAGCGCTAGCGGGCGAGAGACCCAGTACTTC	CASSASGRETQYF
-	-	TRBV7-9	TRBJ2-1	TGTGCCAGCAGCCGAATTTCGGGGACTCAGCAGTTCTTC	CASSRISGTQQFF
-	-	TRBV27	TRBJ1-2	TGTGCCAGCAGTTTGTTTGGTAGCTATGGCTACACCTTC	CASSLFGSYGYTF
-	TRBD1	TRBV11-2	TRBJ1-2	TGTGCCAGCAGAAGAACAGGGGGCGCGTACGACTATGGCTACACCTTC	CASRRTGGAYDYGYTF
-	TRBD1	TRBV5-1	TRBJ1-2	TGCGCCAGCAGCTTGGATGCAGGGGGTGTTGGAAACTATGGCTACACCTTC	CASSLDAGGVGNYGYTF
-	TRBD2	TRBV3-1/TRBV3-2	TRBJ2-5	TGTGCCAGCAGCCAAGATTTCGGGACTAGCGGGCAGGAGACCCAGTACTTC	CASSQDFGTSGQETQYF
-	TRBD2	TRBV6-4	TRBJ2-5	TGTGCCAGCAGCGGATATCGGCGGGGGTGGCAAGAGACCCAGTACTTC	CASSGYRRGWQETQYF
-	-	TRBV5-1	TRBJ1-1	TGCGCCAGCAGCCCGGCCTGGACAGACTACCCATCCTCAATGAACACTGAAGCTTTCTTT	CASSPAWTDYPSSMNTEAFF
-	TRBD1	TRBV2	TRBJ1-6	TGTGCCAGCAGGAGAGGGGGCGTCTATAATTCACCCCTCCACTTT	CASRRGGVYNSPLHF
-	-	TRBV28	TRBJ1-2	TGTGCCAGCAGTTTAGGGTGGGGGAGGAATGGCTACACCTTC	CASSLGWGRNGYTF
-	TRBD1	TRBV7-2	TRBJ1-6	TGTGCCAGCAGCTTAGACAGGGGCTATAATTCACCCCTCCACTTT	CASSLDRGYNSPLHF
-	-	TRBV28	TRBJ2-2	TGTGCCAGCAGTTTATATCGTAGGGGCCGAGTATACACCGGGGAGCTGTTTTTT	CASSLYRRGRVYTGELFF
-	-	TRBV7-2	TRBJ2-7	TGTGCCAGCAGCGTAGACAGTGGGAGCTACGAGCAGTACTTC	CASSVDSGSYEQYF
few	-	TRBV7-9	TRBJ1-1	TGTGCCAGCAGCTTAGAGGGGTTAGGGCGGGAGAGCCCGTTT	CASSLEGLGRESPF
-	-	TRBV6-6	TRBJ1-3	TGTGCCAGCAGTTACGGGCAGGGTGGAAACACCATATATTTT	CASSYGQGGNTIYF
-	-	TRBV20-1	TRBJ1-1	TGCAGTGCTAGTCGGCGGGGAAACACTGAAGCTTTCTTT	CSASRRGNTEAFF
once	-	TRBV19	TRBJ1-2	TGTGCCAGTAGTATCTCCCGGTCGGATGGCTACACCTTC	CASSISRSDGYTF
-	-	TRBV6-5	TRBJ1-6	TGTGCCAGCAGCCGGGTTAATTCACCCCTCCACTTT	CASSRVNSPLHF
-	-	TRBV7-6	TRBJ2-1	TGTGCCAGCAGCCCCGGGAGAGGGGTGAGGAATGAGCAGTTCTTC	CASSPGRGVRNEQFF
-	-	TRBV30	TRBJ1-6	TGTGCCTGGGCTAACAGCAATTCACCCCTCCACTTT	CAWANSNSPLHF
-	TRBD1	TRBV5-1	TRBJ2-7	TGCGCCAGCAGCTCAGGACAGGGGGCGGCGCAGTACTTC	CASSSGQGAAQYF
-	-	TRBV27	TRBJ1-6	TGTGCCAGTCCGGGTTCACCCCTCCACTTT	CASPGSPLHF
-	-	TRBV5-1	TRBJ2-1	TGCGCCAGCAGCTTGGCCTTTGCTAGCGACTCCTACAATGAGCAGTTCTTC	CASSLAFASDSYNEQFF
once	TRBD1	TRBV4-3	TRBJ1-2	TGCGCCAGCAGCCAAAGACAGGGAGGTTTTGTCGGCTACACCTTC	CASSQRQGGFVGYTF
-	-	TRBV30	TRBJ2-7	TGTGCCTGGAGTGTACACCCATACGAGCAGTACTTC	CAWSVHPYEQYF
-	-	TRBV3-1/TRBV3-2	TRBJ1-2	TGTGCCAGCAGCCAAGCGGCCAGCCGAGGGGGCTACACCTTC	CASSQAASRGGYTF
-	-	TRBV7-9	TRBJ2-5	TGTGCCAGCAGCTTAGCCCCTTGGACAGCAGAAGAGACCCAGTACTTC	CASSLAPWTAEETQYF
-	TRBD1	TRBV28	TRBJ1-5	TGTGCCAGCAGTATACCGGGACAGTATAGCAATCAGCCCCAGCATTTT	CASSIPGQYSNQPQHF
-	-	TRBV4-1	TRBJ2-2	TGCGCCAGCAGCCAAGATCTGAGAGTTGGGGAGCTGTTTTTT	CASSQDLRVGELFF
-	TRBD1	TRBV28	TRBJ2-6	TGTGCCAGCACGGACAGGGGAGTGACTGGGGCCAACGTCCTGACTTTC	CASTDRGVTGANVLTF
once	TRBD1	TRBV19	TRBJ1-6	TGTGCCAGTAGAAGGACAGGGGACGATTCACCCCTCCACTTT	CASRRTGDDSPLHF
-	-	TRBV5-4	TRBJ1-2	TGTGCCAGCAGCTTAATTTCCCGGGCGGAGGGAGGCTACACCTTC	CASSLISRAEGGYTF
once	-	TRBV24-1	TRBJ2-5	TGTGCCACCAGTCAAGAGGAGACCCAGTACTTC	CATSQEETQYF
-	-	TRBV7-9	TRBJ1-1	TGTGCCAGCAGCTTAGGGCAGGGAAGGGCTGAAGCTTTCTTT	CASSLGQGRAEAFF
once	-	TRBV28	TRBJ1-2	TGTGCCAGCAGTTTAAATCCTTCCTATGGCTACACCTTC	CASSLNPSYGYTF
-	TRBD1	TRBV6-5	TRBJ1-2	TGTGCCAGCACCTTACGGACAGGGGAGGGCTATGGCTACACCTTC	CASTLRTGEGYGYTF
-	TRBD1	TRBV7-9	TRBJ1-6	TGTGCCAGCAGCGACGGACAGGGGCGCAATTCACCCCTCCACTTT	CASSDGQGRNSPLHF
-	-	TRBV5-6	TRBJ1-5	TGTGCCAGCAGCTCCCGTCTAAGTCCCAATCAGCCCCAGCATTTT	CASSSRLSPNQPQHF
-	-	TRBV12-3/TRBV12-4	TRBJ2-1	TGTGCCAGCACCACCGGGACAATCAATGAGCAGTTCTTC	CASTTGTINEQFF
-	-	TRBV12-3/TRBV12-4	TRBJ2-3	TGTGCCAGCAGGAATAGTAACGGTCCGCAGTATTTT	CASRNSNGPQYF